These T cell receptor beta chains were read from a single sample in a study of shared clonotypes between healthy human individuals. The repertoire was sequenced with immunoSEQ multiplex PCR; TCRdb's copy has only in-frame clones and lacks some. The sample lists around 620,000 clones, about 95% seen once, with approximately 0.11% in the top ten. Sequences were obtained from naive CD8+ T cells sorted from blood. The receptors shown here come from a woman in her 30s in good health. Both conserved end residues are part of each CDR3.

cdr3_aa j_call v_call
CASRRGRGIGHTGELFF TRBJ2-2 TRBV7-8
CASSLGSGELFF TRBJ2-2 TRBV6-6
CASSPTGESYEQYF TRBJ2-7 TRBV6-5
CSARSDYEQYF TRBJ2-7 TRBV20-1
CPGSHDCEQSRANVLTF TRBJ2-6 TRBV22-1
CASSYGGSYEQYF TRBJ2-7 TRBV6-6
CASQTERSYGYTF TRBJ1-2 TRBV19
CASSGRGQVGEKLFF TRBJ1-4 TRBV28
CASGGGPVAIGNQPQHF TRBJ1-5 TRBV28
CASSRGGWPSYEQYF TRBJ2-7 TRBV11-2
CASSATSGNYEQYF TRBJ2-7 TRBV7-7
CASSLDGPSYEQYF TRBJ2-7 TRBV7-6
CASSGGQNTEAFF TRBJ1-1 TRBV25-1
CASRSAGNYGYTF TRBJ1-2 TRBV14
CASSLGGPEQYF TRBJ2-7 TRBV5-4
CSVGGREYEQYF TRBJ2-7 TRBV29-1
CASSLPGPIQLSYEQYF TRBJ2-7 TRBV28
CASSPSGYSYNEQFF TRBJ2-1 TRBV27
CASRGLAGESTDTQYF TRBJ2-3 TRBV4-1
CASSDVPLASSSTDTQYF TRBJ2-3 TRBV6-4
CASSQGSTSGSYEQYF TRBJ2-7 TRBV4-2
CASSVGNTIYF TRBJ1-3 TRBV10-2
CASSLTGGLSTEAFF TRBJ1-1 TRBV6-5
CASSLLGDPEAFF TRBJ1-1 TRBV27
CASSLYRGDEQYF TRBJ2-7 TRBV27
CAWSVGGTSIFYNEQFF TRBJ2-1 TRBV30
CASSDLGTGELFF TRBJ2-2 TRBV10-2
CASSPQGSNTEAFF TRBJ1-1 TRBV10-1
CASSFKQGASDTQYF TRBJ2-3 TRBV7-9
CASNREDRPYEQYF TRBJ2-7 TRBV7-6